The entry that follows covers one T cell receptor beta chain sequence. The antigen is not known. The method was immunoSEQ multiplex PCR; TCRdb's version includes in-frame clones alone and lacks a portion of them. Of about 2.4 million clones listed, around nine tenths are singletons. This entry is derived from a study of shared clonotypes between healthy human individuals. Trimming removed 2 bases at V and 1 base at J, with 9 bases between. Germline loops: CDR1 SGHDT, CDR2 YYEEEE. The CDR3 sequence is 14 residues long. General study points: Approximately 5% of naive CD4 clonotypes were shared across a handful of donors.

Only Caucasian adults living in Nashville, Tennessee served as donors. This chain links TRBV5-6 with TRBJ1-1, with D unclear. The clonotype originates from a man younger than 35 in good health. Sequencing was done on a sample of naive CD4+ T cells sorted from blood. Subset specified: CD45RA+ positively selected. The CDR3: CASSFREANTEAFF. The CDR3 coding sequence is TGTGCCAGCAGCTTTAGGGAGGCGAACACTGAAGCTTTCTTT.